The 30 T cell receptor beta chains below were found in one sample sequenced in a study of T-cell memory formation after mild COVID-19. TCRdb used MiXCR to reprocess the 5' RACE reads, holding one entry per CDR3 protein. The sample includes about 290,000 distinct CDR3 sequences, more than 15% of them seen just once. Sequenced material: PBMCs or a T cell subset sorted from them (not recorded which). All receptors come from a man between 18 and 35 years old who had mild COVID-19 (a few samples of this study predate the infection). Cell type and time point are not known.

This clonotype was seen ten or more times. V is TRBV14 and J is TRBJ2-7; D call uncertain. CDR3 length equals 11 residues. The V end lost 0 bases, the J end lost 3 bases, and 0 bases lay between the germline ends. Germline CDR1 reads SGHDN; CDR2 reads FVKESK. CDR3: CASSQDYEQYF. CDR3 bases: TGTGCCAGCAGCCAAGACTACGAGCAGTACTTC.

This clonotype was seen a few times. The chain has TRBV4-3 and TRBJ1-2; D gene unclear. This CDR3 is 14 amino acids long. The germline V and J ends were trimmed by 3 bases and 5 bases, with 13 bases remaining between them. Germline CDR1 reads LGHNA; CDR2 reads YSLEER. The CDR3 DNA is TGCGCCAGCAGCCAGGATCGGGAGCCTTATGGCTACACCTTC. Residues: CASSQDREPYGYTF.

This clonotype occurred a few times. The rearrangement joins TRBV5-1 to TRBJ2-7; D ambiguous. From germline, CDR1 is SGHRS and CDR2 YFSETQ. Between the trimmed V and J ends, which lost 5 bases and 0 bases, there was a span of 15 bases. This CDR3 contains 15 residues. DNA of the CDR3: TGCGCCAGCAGTTCCCGGGCAGGAACCTCCTACGAGCAGTACTTC. Protein sequence: CASSSRAGTSYEQYF.

The chain combines TRBV12-3 or TRBV12-4 with TRBJ1-2, with D unclear. CDR3 length equals 13 residues. Trimming removed 3 bases at V and 2 bases at J, with 7 bases between. Here the CDR3 reads CASSFEGNYGYTF. The CDR3 nucleotides are TGTGCCAGCAGTTTCGAGGGCAACTATGGCTACACCTTC.

The chain employs TRBV2 and TRBJ2-3; D perhaps matches TRBD2 (7 bases). V lost 4 bases, J lost 9 bases, and 11 bases lay in between. Germline-derived CDR1 and CDR2 are SNHLY and FYNNEI. The length of the CDR3 is 12 residues. The CDR3 reads CASSVQGGTQYF. CDR3 bases: TGTGCCAGCAGTGTACAGGGAGGGACGCAGTATTTT.

The chain links TRBV7-2 to TRBJ2-3; TRBD1 agrees at 8 bases. The germline CDR1 and CDR2 sequences are SGHTA and FQGNSA. V dropped 5 bases and J dropped 0; count of bases not matched to a gene: 4. The CDR3 length is 15 residues. CDR3: CASSRNRGSTDTQYF. CDR3 DNA sequence: TGTGCCAGCAGCCGCAACAGGGGGAGCACAGATACGCAGTATTTT.

The chain carries TRBV6-2 or TRBV6-3 and TRBJ1-1, with D unresolved. Looked up from germline, CDR1 is MNHEY and CDR2 is SVGEGT. Trimming took off 8 bases at V and 3 bases at J, with 10 bases between the two ends. The CDR3 spans 12 residues. The CDR3 protein is CASGRLYTEAFF. In DNA, the CDR3 is TGTGCCAGCGGTCGTCTGTACACTGAAGCTTTCTTT.

The chain links TRBV7-3 to TRBJ2-7; 14 nucleotides line up with TRBD2. Germline values: CDR1 SGHTA, CDR2 FQGTGA. Germline trimming cut 5 bases from V and 2 bases from J; bases unmatched to any gene: 5. CDR3 size: 16 residues. In nucleotides, the CDR3 is TGTGCCAGCAGCCCGGGACTAGCGGGGGCCGCCTACGAGCAGTACTTC. This gives the protein CASSPGLAGAAYEQYF. Using reference TRBV7-3 and TRBJ2-7 for the parts outside the CDR3, the full variable domain is GAGVSQTPSNKVTEKGKYVELRCDPISGHTALYWYRQSLGQGPEFLIYFQGTGAADDSGLPNDRFFAVRPEGSVSTLKIQRTERGDSAVYLCASSPGLAGAAYEQYFGPGTRLTVT.

This clonotype occurred a few times. V and J are TRBV4-3 and TRBJ2-3, with a possible D match to TRBD1 (5 bases). The CDR3 runs 17 residues. V lost 2 bases and J 4 bases, leaving 19 bases between the germline ends. Germline V gene lookup returns CDR1 LGHNA and CDR2 YSLEER. The CDR3 DNA follows: TGCGCCAGCAGCCAAACAGGACATCGAGGAGTCCCAGATACGCAGTATTTT. Its translation is CASSQTGHRGVPDTQYF.

This clonotype was seen only a few times. The chain links TRBV5-6 to TRBJ2-5; a weak D match, TRBD1 (5 bases). Deletions cut 0 bases from V and 1 base from J, with 7 bases between. Germline CDR1 is SGHDT and CDR2 is YYEEEE. This CDR3 is 14 amino acids long. The CDR3 is CASSLVGAQETQYF. Written as DNA, the CDR3 is TGTGCCAGCAGCTTGGTAGGGGCCCAAGAGACCCAGTACTTC.

The genes are TRBV5-4 and TRBJ2-7; D gene uncertain. The germline gives CDR1 SGHNT, CDR2 YYREEE (reference sequence). Deletions cut 1 base from V and 1 base from J, with 12 bases between. This CDR3 has 15 residues. The CDR3 sequence: CASSLSSTLSYEQYF. The DNA for the CDR3 is TGTGCCAGCAGCTTGAGCAGTACGCTATCCTACGAGCAGTACTTC.

A single count supports this clonotype. The chain couples TRBV6-5 to TRBJ2-1, with TRBD2 matching over 9 bases. The CDR3 sequence is 15 residues long. V lost 0 bases to trimming and J lost 6 bases; unmatched junction nucleotides: 3. The germline CDR1 and CDR2 sequences are MNHEY and SVGAGI. CDR3 in amino acids: CASSYSAGGGNEQFF. CDR3 DNA: TGTGCCAGCAGTTACTCAGCGGGGGGCGGCAATGAGCAGTTCTTC.

The chain joins TRBV7-9 to TRBJ1-6; a weak D match, TRBD1 (6 bases). Germline V gives CDR1 SEHNR, CDR2 FQNEAQ (reference sequence). With 5 bases removed from V and 8 bases from J, the gap between germline ends came to 13 bases. CDR3 length: 14 residues. The CDR3 spells CASSRGGQYSPLHF. CDR3 sequence (DNA): TGTGCCAGCAGCCGCGGGGGGCAATATTCACCCCTCCACTTT. Complete variable domain (other parts from reference TRBV7-9 and TRBJ1-6): DTGVSQNPRHKITKRGQNVTFRCDPISEHNRLYWYRQTLGQGPEFLTYFQNEAQLEKSRLLSDRFSAERPKGSFSTLEIQRTEQGDSAMYLCASSRGGQYSPLHFGNGTRLTVT.

This sequence joins TRBV20-1 and TRBJ2-7; possibly TRBD1 for D (5 bases). The CDR3 sequence is 11 residues long. The germline V gene encodes CDR1 DFQATT and CDR2 SNEGSKA (reference sequence). With 5 bases removed from V and 3 bases from J, the gap between germline ends came to 8 bases. CDR3 sequence: CSAADNYEQYF. CDR3 nucleotide sequence: TGCAGTGCTGCGGACAACTACGAGCAGTACTTC.

This chain links TRBV6-4 with TRBJ2-1; the match to TRBD2 covers 13 bases. Germline V CDR1 and CDR2: MRHNA, SNTAGT. CDR3 size: 15 residues. With V trimmed by 0 bases and J by 8 bases, 1 base remained unmatched. The CDR3 DNA reads TGTGCCAGCAGTGACTCACTAGCGGGGGGGCATGAGCAGTTCTTC. Translating gives CASSDSLAGGHEQFF.

J is TRBJ1-4 and V is TRBV4-3; D unclear. Trimming took off 4 bases at V and 7 bases at J, with 13 bases between the two ends. Looked up from germline, CDR1 is LGHNA and CDR2 is YSLEER. The CDR3 covers 14 residues. CDR3 sequence (DNA): TGCGCCAGCAGCCGAGGACTCTCTACTGAAAAACTGTTTTTT. Translating it yields CASSRGLSTEKLFF.

This sequence joins TRBV11-2 and TRBJ2-5; the D gene is possibly TRBD2 (6 bases). V was clipped by 1 base and J by 5 bases, with 20 bases between them. The CDR3 length is 17 residues. Germline assignment: CDR1 SGHAT and CDR2 FQNNGV. The CDR3 region is CASSLGVTAGEAETQYF. The CDR3 region has the DNA TGTGCCAGCAGCTTAGGAGTTACCGCCGGGGAGGCCGAGACCCAGTACTTC.

This clonotype was counted many times. The gene calls are TRBV2 and TRBJ1-5; D not resolved. This CDR3 region has 14 residues. V dropped 4 bases and J dropped 4 bases, with 11 bases sitting between them. Germline V gives CDR1 SNHLY, CDR2 FYNNEI. The CDR3 nucleotides are TGTGCCAGCAGTGGAGGATTAAGGAATCAGCCCCAGCATTTT. Translated, it gives CASSGGLRNQPQHF.

A few counts support this clonotype. This chain links TRBV11-2 with TRBJ2-5, with 8 bases fitting TRBD1. The CDR3 consists of 15 residues. The germline V gene has CDR1 SGHAT and CDR2 FQNNGV. With V trimmed by 6 bases and J by 2 bases, 8 bases remained unmatched. DNA of the CDR3: TGTGCCAGCAGTTCCCCAGGGGGCCGGCAAGAGACCCAGTACTTC. The encoded protein is CASSSPGGRQETQYF.

The chain joins TRBV12-3 or TRBV12-4 to TRBJ2-3; D gene ambiguous. The CDR3 contains 16 residues. The ends were cut back, 4 bases at V and 1 base at J, with 15 bases in the middle. The CDR3 coding sequence is TGTGCCAGCAGTTCCCCCCGAACCCTAGGCACAGATACGCAGTATTTT. Translating gives CASSSPRTLGTDTQYF.

The J gene is TRBJ1-2, the V gene TRBV7-9; TRBD1 matches at 11 bases. The CDR3 has 15 residues. With V trimmed by 4 bases and J by 8 bases, 9 bases remained unmatched. Germline V gene sequence: CDR1 SEHNR, CDR2 FQNEAQ (reference sequence). This CDR3 reads CASSSPGQGGRGYTF. In DNA, the CDR3 is TGTGCCAGCAGCTCACCGGGACAGGGGGGTCGCGGCTACACCTTC.

There are many counts of this clonotype. The chain has TRBV6-2 or TRBV6-3 and TRBJ2-2; D is uncertain. The CDR3 runs 13 residues. V was cut by 5 bases and J by 4 bases, with 8 bases left in between. The germline V gene has CDR1 MNHEY and CDR2 SVGEGT. The CDR3 sequence is CASSARPTGELFF. CDR3 DNA: TGTGCCAGCAGTGCCCGCCCCACCGGGGAGCTGTTTTTT.

The V call is TRBV4-2, the J call TRBJ2-3; tentatively, D is TRBD2 (5 bases). CDR1 LGHNA and CDR2 YNFKEQ come from the germline V gene. V gave up 0 bases and J gave up 2 bases, with 9 bases separating them. The CDR3 extends over 15 amino acids. CDR3 nucleotides: TGTGCCAGCAGCCAAGACGGGCTAGCCACAGATACGCAGTATTTT. Protein sequence: CASSQDGLATDTQYF.

V is TRBV19 and J is TRBJ2-3; the D is unclear. The V end was cut by 3 bases, the J end by 5 bases, with 6 bases between. CDR1 LNHDA and CDR2 SQIVND come from the germline V gene (reference sequence). This CDR3 spans 12 amino acids. The CDR3: CASSISRDTQYF. DNA of the CDR3: TGTGCCAGTAGTATCAGTAGAGATACGCAGTATTTT. Full variable domain (missing parts from reference TRBV19 and TRBJ2-3): DGGITQSPKYLFRKEGQNVTLSCEQNLNHDAMYWYRQDPGQGLRLIYYSQIVNDFQKGDIAEGYSVSREKKESFPLTVTSAQKNPTAFYLCASSISRDTQYFGPGTRLTVL.

This rearrangement joins TRBV12-3 or TRBV12-4 to TRBJ2-1; unclear D gene. The CDR3 spans 15 residues. Trimming pared 2 bases from V and 3 bases from J, leaving 11 bases between. The CDR3 region is CASSLNLADYNEQFF. The CDR3 DNA follows: TGTGCCAGCAGTTTAAACTTGGCTGACTACAATGAGCAGTTCTTC.

This clonotype has more than one count but fewer than ten. The rearrangement joins TRBV2 to TRBJ2-7; D is possibly TRBD2 (5 bases). The CDR3 covers 15 residues. From germline, CDR1 is SNHLY and CDR2 FYNNEI. The CDR3 sequence: CVSNPTEALGYEQYF. The CDR3 region has the DNA TGTGTCTCTAACCCTACGGAGGCCTTGGGGTACGAGCAGTACTTC.

The rearrangement uses TRBV10-3 and TRBJ1-5; the D is unclear. CDR1 and CDR2 (germline): ENHRY, SYGVKD. The V gene lost 0 bases and the J gene lost 12 bases, with 15 bases spanning the gap. The CDR3 is 14 residues long. This CDR3 is CAISESNTYGFQHF. Written as DNA, the CDR3 is TGTGCCATCAGTGAGTCGAATACTTACGGGTTCCAGCATTTT.

The chain uses TRBV12-3 or TRBV12-4 and TRBJ2-7, with D perhaps TRBD1 (5 bases). CDR3 length: 12 residues. The germline V and J ends were trimmed by 6 bases and 8 bases, with 14 bases remaining between them. This CDR3 reads CASSHPREKQYF. CDR3 in DNA: TGTGCCAGCAGCCATCCCAGGGAAAAGCAGTACTTC.

This clonotype has more than one count but fewer than ten. J is TRBJ1-1 and V is TRBV6-5; D call uncertain. V lost 10 bases, J lost 0 bases, and 12 bases lay in between. The CDR3 is 13 residues long. Germline V lookup: CDR1 MNHEY, CDR2 SVGAGI. CDR3 protein: CATGGLMNTEAFF. CDR3 sequence (DNA): TGTGCCACCGGCGGGCTCATGAACACTGAAGCTTTCTTT.

The chain uses TRBV21-1 and TRBJ1-4; the table's D call TRBD1 went unverified against the DNA. TRBV21-1 is a pseudogene segment. This CDR3 contains 14 residues. The CDR3 DNA follows: TGTGCCAGCACCCGGACGGGCTTTAATGAAAAACTGTTTTTT. Translated, it gives CASTRTGFNEKLFF.